This TCR beta chain was sequenced for a study of T cell repertoires in cytomegalovirus infection. About the research overall: A matching HLA type, together with CMV infection, was signaled by public TCR beta signatures. Findings and limits, study-wide: HLA-C-restricted CMV clonotypes gave the most frequent clonotype in two of eight donors. Carriers of CMV and the relevant HLA type were discriminated by public TCR beta frequency.

TCRdb itself ran the reads through MiXCR, one entry per CDR3 protein. The sample consists of roughly 200,000 distinct CDR3 sequences, 8% to 10% of them appearing once. CDR3 length: 11 residues. V was cut by 5 bases and J by 10 bases, with 10 bases left in between. Germline CDR1 is SGHTA and CDR2 is FQGNSA. This clonotype has a count of ten or more. No antigen is known for it. This receptor was taken from a human donor in good health (CMV status not recorded). Some clones in this sample may be carry-over from other donors' samples. This chain links TRBV7-2 with TRBJ2-3, with D hard to call. The sequenced sample was PBMCs. Written as DNA, the CDR3 is TGTGCCAGCAGCCCTAAGTGGGCGCAGTATTTT. Residues: CASSPKWAQYF. The whole variable domain, remainder taken from reference TRBV7-2 and TRBJ2-3, is GAGVSQSPSNKVTEKGKDVELRCDPISGHTALYWYRQSLGQGLEFLIYFQGNSAPDKSGLPSDRFSAERTGGSVSTLTIQRTQQEDSAVYLCASSPKWAQYFGPGTRLTVL.